This record concerns one TCR beta chain sequence. The antigen remains unidentified. The source of the sample is a study of T cell repertoires in cytomegalovirus infection. Study conclusions and caveats: Frequencies of public TCR beta families were cumulated, and this identified carriers of CMV plus the relevant HLA.

Trimming took 3 bases from V and 5 from J; bases not matched to a gene: 6. Germline loops: CDR1 SGHAT, CDR2 FQNNGV. The CDR3 sequence is 16 residues long. TCRdb re-called the reads through MiXCR, storing one row per CDR3 protein. The sample has 450,000 to 550,000 distinct CDR3 sequences, approximately 17% seen once; the top ten hold about 24%. This clonotype was obtained from a human donor in good health (CMV status not recorded). Some clones in this sample may be carry-over from other donors' samples. The chain recombines TRBV11-2 with TRBJ1-6; TRBD1 aligns across 8 bases. The sequenced sample was CD8+ T cells from PBMCs. In nucleotides, the CDR3 is TGTGCCAGCAGCTTTTGGGACAGGAGGGATAATTCACCCCTCCACTTT. Translating it yields CASSFWDRRDNSPLHF.